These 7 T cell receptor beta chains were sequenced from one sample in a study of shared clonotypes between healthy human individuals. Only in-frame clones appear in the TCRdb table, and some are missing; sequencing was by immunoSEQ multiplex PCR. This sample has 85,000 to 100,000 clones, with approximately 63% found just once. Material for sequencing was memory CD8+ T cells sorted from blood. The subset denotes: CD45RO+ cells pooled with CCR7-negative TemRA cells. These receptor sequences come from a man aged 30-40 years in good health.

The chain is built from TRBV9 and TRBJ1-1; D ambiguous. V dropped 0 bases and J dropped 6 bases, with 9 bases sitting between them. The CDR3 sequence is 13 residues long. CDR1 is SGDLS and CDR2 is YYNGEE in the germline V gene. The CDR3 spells CASSVASTSEAFF. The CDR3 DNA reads TGTGCCAGCAGCGTAGCCAGTACTTCTGAAGCTTTCTTT.

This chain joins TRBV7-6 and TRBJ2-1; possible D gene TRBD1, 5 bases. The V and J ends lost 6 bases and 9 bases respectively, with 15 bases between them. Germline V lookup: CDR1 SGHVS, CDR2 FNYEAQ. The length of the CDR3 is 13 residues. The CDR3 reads CASSPRATAEQFF. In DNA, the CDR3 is TGTGCCAGCAGTCCACGGGCGACAGCTGAGCAGTTCTTC.

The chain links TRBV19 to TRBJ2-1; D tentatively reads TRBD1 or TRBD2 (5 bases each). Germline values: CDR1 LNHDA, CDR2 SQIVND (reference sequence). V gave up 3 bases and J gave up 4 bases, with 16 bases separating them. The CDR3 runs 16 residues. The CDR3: CASSIPSHGGYNEQFF. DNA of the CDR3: TGTGCCAGTAGTATCCCCTCGCATGGGGGTTACAATGAGCAGTTCTTC.

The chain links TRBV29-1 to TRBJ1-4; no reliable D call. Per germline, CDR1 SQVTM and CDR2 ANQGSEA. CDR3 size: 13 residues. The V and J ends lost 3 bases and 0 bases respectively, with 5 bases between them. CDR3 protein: CSVEDPTNEKLFF. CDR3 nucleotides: TGCAGCGTTGAGGACCCAACTAATGAAAAACTGTTTTTT.

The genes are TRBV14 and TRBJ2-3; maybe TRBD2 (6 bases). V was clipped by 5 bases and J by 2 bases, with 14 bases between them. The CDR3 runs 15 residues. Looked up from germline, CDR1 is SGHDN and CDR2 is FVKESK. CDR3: CASSGGDWNTDTQYF. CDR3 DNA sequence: TGTGCCAGCAGCGGAGGGGATTGGAACACAGATACGCAGTATTTT.

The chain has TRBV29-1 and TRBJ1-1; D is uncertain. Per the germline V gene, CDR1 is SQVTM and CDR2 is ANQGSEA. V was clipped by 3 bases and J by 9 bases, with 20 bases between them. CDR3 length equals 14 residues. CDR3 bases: TGCAGCGTTGAGGATTCGTTGAGCCTAGGAAAAGCTTTCTTT. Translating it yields CSVEDSLSLGKAFF.

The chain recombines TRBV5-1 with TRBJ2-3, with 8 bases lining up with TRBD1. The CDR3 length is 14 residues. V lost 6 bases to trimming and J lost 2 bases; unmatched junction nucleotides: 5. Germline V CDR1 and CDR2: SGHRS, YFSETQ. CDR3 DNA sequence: TGCGCCAGCAAAGCCCAGGGGGCCACAGATACGCAGTATTTT. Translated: CASKAQGATDTQYF.